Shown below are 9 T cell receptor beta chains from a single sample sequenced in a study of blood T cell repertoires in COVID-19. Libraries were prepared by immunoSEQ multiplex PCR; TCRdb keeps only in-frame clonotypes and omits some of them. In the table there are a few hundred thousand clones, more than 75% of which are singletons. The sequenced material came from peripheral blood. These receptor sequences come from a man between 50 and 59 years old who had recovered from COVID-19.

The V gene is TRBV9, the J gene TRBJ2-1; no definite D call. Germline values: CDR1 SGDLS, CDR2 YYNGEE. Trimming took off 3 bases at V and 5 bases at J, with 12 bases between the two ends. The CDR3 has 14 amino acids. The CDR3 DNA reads TGTGCCAGCAGCGGAGACACCCGTCACAATGAGCAGTTCTTC. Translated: CASSGDTRHNEQFF.

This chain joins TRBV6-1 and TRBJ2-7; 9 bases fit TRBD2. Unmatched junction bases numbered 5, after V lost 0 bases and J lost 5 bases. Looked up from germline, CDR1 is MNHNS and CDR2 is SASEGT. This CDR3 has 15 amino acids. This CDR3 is CASSEAAGGPHEQYF. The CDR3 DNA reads TGTGCCAGCAGTGAAGCGGCGGGAGGGCCCCACGAGCAGTACTTC.

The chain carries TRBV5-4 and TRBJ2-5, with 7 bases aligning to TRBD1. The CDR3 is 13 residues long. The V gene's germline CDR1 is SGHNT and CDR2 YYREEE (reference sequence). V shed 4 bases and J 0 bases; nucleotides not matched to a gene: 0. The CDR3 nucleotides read TGTGCCAGCAGCGGGACAGACCAAGAGACCCAGTACTTC. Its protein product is CASSGTDQETQYF.

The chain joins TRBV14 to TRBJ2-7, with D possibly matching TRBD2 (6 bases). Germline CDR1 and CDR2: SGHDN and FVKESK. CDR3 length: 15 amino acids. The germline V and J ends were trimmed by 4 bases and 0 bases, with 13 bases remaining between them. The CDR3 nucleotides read TGTGCCAGCAGCCCCGTCGGAGGGCGCTCCTACGAGCAGTACTTC. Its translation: CASSPVGGRSYEQYF.

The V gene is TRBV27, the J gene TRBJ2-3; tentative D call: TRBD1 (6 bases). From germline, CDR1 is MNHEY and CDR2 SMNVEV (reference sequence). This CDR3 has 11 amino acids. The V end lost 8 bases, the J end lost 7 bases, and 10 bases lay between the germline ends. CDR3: CASSRGNTQYF. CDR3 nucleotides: TGTGCCAGCTCCAGGGGTAATACGCAGTATTTT.

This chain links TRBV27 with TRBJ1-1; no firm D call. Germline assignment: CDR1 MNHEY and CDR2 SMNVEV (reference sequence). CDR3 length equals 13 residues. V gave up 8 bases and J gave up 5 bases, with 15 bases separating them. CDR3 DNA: TGTGCCAGCCCTAACGAGGAGAGGACTGAAGCTTTCTTT. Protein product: CASPNEERTEAFF.

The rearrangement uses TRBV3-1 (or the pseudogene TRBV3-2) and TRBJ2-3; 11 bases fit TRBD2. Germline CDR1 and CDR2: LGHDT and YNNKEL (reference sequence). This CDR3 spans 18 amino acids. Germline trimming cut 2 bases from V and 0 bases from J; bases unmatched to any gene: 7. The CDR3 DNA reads TGTGCCAGCAGCCAACGACTAGCGGGGAGTATCAGCACAGATACGCAGTATTTT. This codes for CASSQRLAGSISTDTQYF.

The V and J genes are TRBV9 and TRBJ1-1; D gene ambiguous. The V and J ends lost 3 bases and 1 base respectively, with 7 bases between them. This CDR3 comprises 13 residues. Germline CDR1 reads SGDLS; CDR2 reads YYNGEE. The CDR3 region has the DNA TGTGCCAGCAGCGCTTACAGGAACACTGAAGCTTTCTTT. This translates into CASSAYRNTEAFF.

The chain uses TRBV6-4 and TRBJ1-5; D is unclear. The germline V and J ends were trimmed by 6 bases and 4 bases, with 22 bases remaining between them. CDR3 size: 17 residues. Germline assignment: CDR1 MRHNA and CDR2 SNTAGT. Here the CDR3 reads CASRAVPGLSSNQPQHF. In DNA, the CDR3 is TGTGCCAGCAGAGCCGTGCCTGGTTTGAGTTCTAATCAGCCCCAGCATTTT.